This T cell receptor (beta chain) was recovered during a study of PD-L1 blockade in urothelial cancer. In its sample, this clone was seen once. The V gene's germline CDR1 is LGHNA and CDR2 YSLEER. Trimming removed 0 bases from V and 0 bases from J, with 12 bases in between. There are 17 residues in the CDR3. Produced via immunoSEQ multiplex PCR; TCRdb's table is partial and in-frame only. The sample carries about 22,000 clones, about 90% recorded once. Time point of the sample: peripheral blood 6 weeks after treatment start. Between 1 and 8 samples per patient were obtained, pretreatment and on-treatment.

This clonotype was obtained from a woman aged 60-70 years with urothelial cancer. This chain uses TRBV4-3 with TRBJ1-3; D not resolved. Source: PBMCs, taken around atezolizumab (anti-PD-L1) treatment. The CDR3 reads CASSQDIAGSSGNTIYF. The CDR3 bases are TGCGCCAGCAGCCAAGATATCGCGGGGAGCTCTGGAAACACCATATATTTT.